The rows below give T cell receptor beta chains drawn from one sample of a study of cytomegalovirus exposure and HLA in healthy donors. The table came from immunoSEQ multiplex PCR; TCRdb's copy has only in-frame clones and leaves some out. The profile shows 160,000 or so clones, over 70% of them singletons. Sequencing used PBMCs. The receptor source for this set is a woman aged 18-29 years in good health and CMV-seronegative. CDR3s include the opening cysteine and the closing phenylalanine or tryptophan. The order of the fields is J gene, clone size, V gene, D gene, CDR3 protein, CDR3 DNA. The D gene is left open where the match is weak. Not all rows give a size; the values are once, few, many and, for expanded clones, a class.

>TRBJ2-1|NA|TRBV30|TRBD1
CAWSAQDRYNEQFF
TGTGCCTGGAGTGCCCAGGACAGGTACAATGAGCAGTTCTTC
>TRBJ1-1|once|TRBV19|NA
CASRFYRNTEAFF
TGTGCCAGTAGGTTTTATAGGAACACTGAAGCTTTCTTT
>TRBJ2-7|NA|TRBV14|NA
CASSLTGGSYEQYF
TGTGCCAGCAGCCTCACCGGGGGATCATACGAGCAGTACTTC
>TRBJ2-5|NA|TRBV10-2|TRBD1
CASGFFGTGVQETQYF
TGCGCCAGCGGTTTCTTCGGGACAGGGGTACAAGAGACCCAGTACTTC
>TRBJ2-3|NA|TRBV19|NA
CASSISSRRGQITDTQYF
TGTGCCAGTAGTATTTCGAGTCGACGGGGACAAATTACAGATACGCAGTATTTT
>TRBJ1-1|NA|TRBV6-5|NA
CASSYSGRDTEAFF
TGTGCCAGCAGTTACTCCGGGAGGGACACTGAAGCTTTCTTT
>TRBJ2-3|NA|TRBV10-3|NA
CAISDTTRSTDTQYF
TGTGCCATCAGTGACACGACACGTAGCACAGATACGCAGTATTTT
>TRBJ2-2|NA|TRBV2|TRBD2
CASTRPFSGGNTGELFF
TGTGCCAGCACCCGACCCTTTAGCGGGGGAAACACCGGGGAGCTGTTTTTT
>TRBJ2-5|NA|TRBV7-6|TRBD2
CASSLVPNPGLAFHTAETQYF
TGTGCCAGCAGCTTAGTCCCAAATCCGGGACTAGCGTTCCATACGGCCGAGACCCAGTACTTC
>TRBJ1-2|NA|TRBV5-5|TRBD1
CASSRDRAYYGYTF
TGTGCCAGCAGCCGGGACAGGGCGTACTATGGCTACACCTTC
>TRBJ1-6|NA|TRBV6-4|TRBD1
CASSNQGSGGPLHF
TGTGCCAGCAGTAATCAGGGGTCAGGGGGACCCCTCCACTTT
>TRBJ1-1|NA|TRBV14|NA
CASSQKLRNTEAFF
TGTGCCAGCAGCCAAAAATTGAGGAACACTGAAGCTTTCTTT
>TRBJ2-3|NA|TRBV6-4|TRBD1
CASSDGRQGPDTQYF
TGTGCCAGCAGTGACGGTAGACAGGGCCCAGATACGCAGTATTTT
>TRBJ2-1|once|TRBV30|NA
CAWRGAYNEQFF
TGTGCCTGGCGGGGGGCTTACAATGAGCAGTTCTTC
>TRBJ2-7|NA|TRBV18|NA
CASSPFDRYEQYF
TGTGCCAGCTCACCATTCGACAGGTACGAGCAGTACTTC
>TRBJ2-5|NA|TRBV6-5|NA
CASSYGYGKTQYF
TGTGCCAGCAGTTATGGATACGGGAAGACCCAGTACTTC
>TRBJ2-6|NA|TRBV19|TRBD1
CASSRDSSGANVLTF
TGTGCCAGTAGCCGGGACAGCTCTGGGGCCAACGTCCTGACTTTC
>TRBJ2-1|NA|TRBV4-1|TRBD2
CASSQGPWAGGTYNEQFF
TGCGCCAGCAGCCAAGGCCCCTGGGCGGGGGGGACATACAATGAGCAGTTCTTC
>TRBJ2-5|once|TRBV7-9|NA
CASSSRETQYF
TGTGCCAGCAGCTCTCGAGAGACCCAGTACTTC
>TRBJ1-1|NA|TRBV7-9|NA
CASSRSSQGPEAFF
TGTGCCAGCAGCCGCTCCTCACAGGGACCTGAGGCTTTCTTT
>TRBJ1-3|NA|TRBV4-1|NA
CASSPRAGFSGNTIYF
TGCGCCAGCAGTCCCCGGGCGGGATTCTCTGGAAACACCATATATTTT
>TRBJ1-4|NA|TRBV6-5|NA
CASSSGGYNEKLFF
TGTGCCAGCAGTAGCGGTGGTTATAATGAAAAACTGTTTTTT
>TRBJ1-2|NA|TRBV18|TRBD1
CASSRGQGIDGYTF
TGTGCCAGCTCACGGGGACAGGGGATAGATGGCTACACCTTC
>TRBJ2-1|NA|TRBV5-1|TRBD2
CASSFFILHLAGGGEQFF
TGCGCCAGCAGCTTCTTCATCCTCCACCTAGCGGGGGGGGGTGAGCAGTTCTTC
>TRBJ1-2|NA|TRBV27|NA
CASRPLQGYYGYTF
TGTGCCAGCAGACCCCTGCAGGGTTACTATGGCTACACCTTC
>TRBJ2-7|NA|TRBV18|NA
CASSFDTYEQYF
TGTGCCAGCTCCTTCGACACCTACGAGCAGTACTTC
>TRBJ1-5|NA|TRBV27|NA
CASSHGGQPQHF
TGTGCCAGCAGTCACGGGGGTCAGCCCCAGCATTTT
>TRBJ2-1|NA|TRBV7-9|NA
CASSLSAGVDEQFF
TGTGCCAGCAGCTTATCAGCAGGGGTCGATGAGCAGTTCTTC
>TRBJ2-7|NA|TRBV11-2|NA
CASSLTVSRDLYEQYF
TGTGCCAGCAGCTTGACAGTTTCGCGGGACCTCTACGAGCAGTACTTC
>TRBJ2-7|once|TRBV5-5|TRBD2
CASKPGTSGRSYEQYF
TGTGCCAGCAAACCCGGGACTAGCGGCCGTTCCTACGAGCAGTACTTC
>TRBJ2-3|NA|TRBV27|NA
CASSSRDTQYF
TGTGCCAGCAGTTCGCGGGATACGCAGTATTTT
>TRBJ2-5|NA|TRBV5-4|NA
CASSEGGAGETQYF
TGTGCCAGCAGCGAAGGGGGGGCAGGGGAGACCCAGTACTTC
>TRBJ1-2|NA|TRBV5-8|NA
CASRLTGQAYGYTF
TGTGCCAGCAGATTGACGGGACAAGCCTATGGCTACACCTTC
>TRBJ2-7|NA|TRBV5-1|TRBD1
CASSQGQGAYEQYF
TGCGCCAGCAGCCAGGGACAGGGAGCCTACGAGCAGTACTTC
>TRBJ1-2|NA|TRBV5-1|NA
CASSPRRMGLNYGYTF
TGCGCCAGCAGCCCGCGCCGCATGGGACTAAACTATGGCTACACCTTC
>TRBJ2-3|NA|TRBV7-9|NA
CASSRAGGDTQYF
TGTGCCAGCAGCCGGGCGGGCGGTGATACGCAGTATTTT
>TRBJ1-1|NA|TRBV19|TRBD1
CASSRRTGKNTEAFF
TGTGCCAGTAGTAGACGGACAGGTAAAAACACTGAAGCTTTCTTT
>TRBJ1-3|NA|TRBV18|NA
CASSPRPEGSGNTIYF
TGTGCCAGCTCACCACGCCCGGAGGGCTCTGGAAACACCATATATTTT
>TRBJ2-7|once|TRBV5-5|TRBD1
CASSFISGGRYEQYF
TGTGCCAGCAGCTTTATATCAGGGGGCCGCTACGAGCAGTACTTC
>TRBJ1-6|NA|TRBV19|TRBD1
CASSRPGGNSPLHF
TGTGCCAGTAGTAGACCAGGGGGCAATTCACCCCTCCACTTT
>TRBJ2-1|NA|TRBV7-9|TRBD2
CASSPGLAGGPLYNEQFF
TGTGCCAGCAGTCCTGGACTAGCGGGGGGACCTCTTTACAATGAGCAGTTCTTC
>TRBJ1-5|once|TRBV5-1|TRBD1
CASRTRGKDSNQPQHF
TGCGCCAGCAGAACCAGGGGGAAAGATAGCAATCAGCCCCAGCATTTT
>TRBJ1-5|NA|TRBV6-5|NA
CASSDTGFGQPQHF
TGTGCCAGCAGTGATACAGGGTTCGGTCAGCCCCAGCATTTT
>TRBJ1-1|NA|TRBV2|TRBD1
CATMPGQTELGPPAEAFF
TGTGCCACCATGCCGGGACAGACCGAATTGGGGCCTCCCGCTGAAGCTTTCTTT
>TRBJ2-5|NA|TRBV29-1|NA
CSVVPGDGGQETQYF
TGCAGCGTTGTACCCGGGGATGGAGGGCAAGAGACCCAGTACTTC
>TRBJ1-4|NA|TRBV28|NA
CASVWGGRTNEKLFF
TGTGCCAGCGTTTGGGGGGGCCGAACTAATGAAAAACTGTTTTTT
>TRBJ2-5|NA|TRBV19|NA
CASPIREQYF
TGTGCCAGTCCGATTAGGGAGCAGTACTTC
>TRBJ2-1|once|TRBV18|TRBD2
CASSPMTGGHHEQFF
TGTGCCAGCTCACCTATGACGGGGGGGCATCATGAGCAGTTCTTC
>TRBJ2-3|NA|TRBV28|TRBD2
CASRGEGGGRTDTQYF
TGTGCCAGCAGAGGCGAAGGCGGGGGTCGCACAGATACGCAGTATTTT
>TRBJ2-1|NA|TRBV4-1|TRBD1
CASSQQGAYGQFF
TGCGCCAGCAGCCAACAGGGGGCGTATGGGCAGTTCTTC
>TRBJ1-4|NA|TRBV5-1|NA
CASRLISATNEKLFF
TGCGCCAGCCGTTTGATATCGGCAACTAATGAAAAACTGTTTTTT
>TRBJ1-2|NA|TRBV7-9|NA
CASEGRRYGNYGYTF
TGTGCCAGCGAGGGCAGGAGGTATGGTAACTATGGCTACACCTTC
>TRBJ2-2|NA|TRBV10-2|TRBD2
CASRSGGATGELFF
TGCGCCAGCAGGAGCGGGGGGGCCACCGGGGAGCTGTTTTTT
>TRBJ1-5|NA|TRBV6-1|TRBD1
CASREGGYRGKSNQPQHF
TGTGCCAGCAGAGAAGGGGGTTACAGGGGTAAAAGCAATCAGCCCCAGCATTTT
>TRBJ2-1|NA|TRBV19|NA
CASSRGRNEQFF
TGTGCCAGTAGCCGAGGCCGTAATGAGCAGTTCTTC
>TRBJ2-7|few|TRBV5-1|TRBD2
CASSLERGAYEQYF
TGCGCCAGCAGCTTGGAGCGGGGTGCCTACGAGCAGTACTTC
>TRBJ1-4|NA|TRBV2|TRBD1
CASRGDRAFGEKLFF
TGTGCCAGCAGGGGGGACAGGGCTTTCGGTGAAAAACTGTTTTTT